This T cell receptor beta chain was documented in a study of cytomegalovirus exposure and HLA in healthy donors. Study-level results: Data from an earlier analysis indicated that most TCR beta V segments were productive either about 87% or about 30% of the time.

About this clone: Its antigen is still unknown.

60 Vbeta and 13 Jbeta primers were used in PCR. Measured with immunoSEQ multiplex PCR; TCRdb has only the in-frame clones, and not every one. This table has about 150,000 clones, 65% to 85% appearing once. The CDR3 runs 18 residues. The V gene end was trimmed by 1 base and the J gene end by 2 bases; junction bases not matched to a gene: 8. Germline V gene sequence: CDR1 SGHRS, CDR2 YFSETQ. V usage is TRBV5-1 and J usage is TRBJ2-2; 10 bases agree with TRBD2. Sequenced: PBMCs. The clonotype was recovered from a woman aged 35 to 49 in good health and CMV-seropositive. This CDR3 reads CASSLMDSGRPNTGELFF. The CDR3 nucleotides are TGCGCCAGCAGCTTGATGGATAGCGGGAGGCCCAACACCGGGGAGCTGTTTTTT.